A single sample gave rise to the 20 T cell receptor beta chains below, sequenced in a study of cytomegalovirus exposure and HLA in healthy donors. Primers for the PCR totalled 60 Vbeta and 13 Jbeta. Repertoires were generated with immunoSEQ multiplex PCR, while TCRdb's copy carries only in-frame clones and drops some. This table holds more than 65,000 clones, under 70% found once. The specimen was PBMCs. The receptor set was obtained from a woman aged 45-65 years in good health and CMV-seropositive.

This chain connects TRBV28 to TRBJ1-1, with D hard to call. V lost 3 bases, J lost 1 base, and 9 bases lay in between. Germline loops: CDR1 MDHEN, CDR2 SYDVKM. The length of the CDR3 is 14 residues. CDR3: CASSFGSRNTEAFF. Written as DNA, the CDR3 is TGTGCCAGCAGTTTCGGTAGTCGGAACACTGAAGCTTTCTTT.

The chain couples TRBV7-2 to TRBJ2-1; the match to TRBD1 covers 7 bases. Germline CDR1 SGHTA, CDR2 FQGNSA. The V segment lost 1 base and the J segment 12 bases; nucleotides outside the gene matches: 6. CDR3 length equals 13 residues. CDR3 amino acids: CASSLEAGGGQFF. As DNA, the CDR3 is TGTGCCAGCAGCTTAGAGGCAGGGGGTGGGCAGTTCTTC.

The CDR3 loop is CASSAGVGGYTF. The CDR3 nucleotides are TGTGCCAGCAGCGCAGGGGTGGGTGGCTACACCTTC. The chain couples TRBV6-5 to TRBJ1-2; a weak D match, TRBD1 (6 bases). The CDR3 is 12 amino acids. CDR1 MNHEY and CDR2 SVGAGI come from the germline V gene. V dropped 6 bases and J dropped 7 bases, with 12 bases sitting between them.

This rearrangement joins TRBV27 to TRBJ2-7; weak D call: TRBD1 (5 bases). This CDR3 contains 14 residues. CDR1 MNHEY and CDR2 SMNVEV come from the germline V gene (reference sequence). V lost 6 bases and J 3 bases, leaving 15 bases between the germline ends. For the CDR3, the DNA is TGTGCCAGCAGCCCCAGGGCGCTTTTCTACGAGCAGTACTTC. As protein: CASSPRALFYEQYF.

The CDR3 loop is CASSLAEQGAKSYEQYF. CDR3 DNA sequence: TGTGCCAGCAGCTTGGCGGAACAGGGGGCGAAGTCCTACGAGCAGTACTTC. The genes are TRBV5-5 and TRBJ2-7, with 9 bases fitting TRBD1. The germline gives CDR1 SGHKS, CDR2 YYEKEE (reference sequence). CDR3 size: 17 residues. V shed 0 bases and J 1 base; nucleotides not matched to a gene: 8.

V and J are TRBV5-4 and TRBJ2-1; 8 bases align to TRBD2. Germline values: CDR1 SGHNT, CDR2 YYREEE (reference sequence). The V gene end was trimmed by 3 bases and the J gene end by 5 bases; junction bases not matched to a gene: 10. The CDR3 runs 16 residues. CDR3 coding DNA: TGTGCCAGCAGCTACCCTCTCGCGGGGGGCCACAATGAGCAGTTCTTC. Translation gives CASSYPLAGGHNEQFF.

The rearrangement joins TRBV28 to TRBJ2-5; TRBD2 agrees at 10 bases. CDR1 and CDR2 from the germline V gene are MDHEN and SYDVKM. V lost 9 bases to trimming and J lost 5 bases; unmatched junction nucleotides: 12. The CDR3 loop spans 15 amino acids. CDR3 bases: TGTGCCAGTGCCCGAAGCGGGGGGGCTCAGGAGACCCAGTACTTC. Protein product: CASARSGGAQETQYF.

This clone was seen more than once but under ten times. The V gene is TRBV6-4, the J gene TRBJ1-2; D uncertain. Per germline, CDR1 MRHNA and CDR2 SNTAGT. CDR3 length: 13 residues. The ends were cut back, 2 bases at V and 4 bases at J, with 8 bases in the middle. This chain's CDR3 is CASSDHGLYGYTF. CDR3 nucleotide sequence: TGTGCCAGCAGTGACCATGGGCTCTATGGCTACACCTTC.

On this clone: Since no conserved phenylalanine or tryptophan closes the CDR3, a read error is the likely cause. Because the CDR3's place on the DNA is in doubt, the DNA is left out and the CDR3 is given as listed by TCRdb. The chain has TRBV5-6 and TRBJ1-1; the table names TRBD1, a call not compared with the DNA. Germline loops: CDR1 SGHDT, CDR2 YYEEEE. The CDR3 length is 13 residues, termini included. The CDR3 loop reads CASSLVHSRAFSL.

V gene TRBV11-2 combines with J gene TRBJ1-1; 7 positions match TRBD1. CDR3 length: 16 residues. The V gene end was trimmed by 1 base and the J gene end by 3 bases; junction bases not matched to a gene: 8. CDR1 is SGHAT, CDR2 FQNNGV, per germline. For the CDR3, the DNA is TGTGCCAGCAGCTTAGGAGGGGGCGGAGGGTACACTGAAGCTTTCTTT. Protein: CASSLGGGGGYTEAFF. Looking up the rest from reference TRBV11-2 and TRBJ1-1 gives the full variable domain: EAGVAQSPRYKIIEKRQSVAFWCNPISGHATLYWYQQILGQGPKLLIQFQNNGVVDDSQLPKDRFSAERLKGVDSTLKIQPAKLEDSAVYLCASSLGGGGGYTEAFFGQGTRLTVV.

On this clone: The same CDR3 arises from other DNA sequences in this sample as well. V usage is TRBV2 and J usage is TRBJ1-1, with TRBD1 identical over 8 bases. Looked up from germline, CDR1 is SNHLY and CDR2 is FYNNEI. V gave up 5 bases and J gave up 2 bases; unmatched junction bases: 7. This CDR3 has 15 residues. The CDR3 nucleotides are TGTGCCAGCAGTCGTAGGACAGGGTTTAACACTGAAGCTTTCTTT. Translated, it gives CASSRRTGFNTEAFF.

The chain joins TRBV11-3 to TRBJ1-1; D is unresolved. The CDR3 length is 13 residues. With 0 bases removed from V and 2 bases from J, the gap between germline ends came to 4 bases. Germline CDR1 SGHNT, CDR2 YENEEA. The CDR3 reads CASSLEYNTEAFF. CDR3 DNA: TGTGCCAGCAGCTTAGAGTATAACACTGAAGCTTTCTTT. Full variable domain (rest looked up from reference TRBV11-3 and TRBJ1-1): EAGVVQSPRYKIIEKKQPVAFWCNPISGHNTLYWYLQNLGQGPELLIRYENEEAVDDSQLPKDRFSAERLKGVDSTLKIQPAELGDSAVYLCASSLEYNTEAFFGQGTRLTVV.

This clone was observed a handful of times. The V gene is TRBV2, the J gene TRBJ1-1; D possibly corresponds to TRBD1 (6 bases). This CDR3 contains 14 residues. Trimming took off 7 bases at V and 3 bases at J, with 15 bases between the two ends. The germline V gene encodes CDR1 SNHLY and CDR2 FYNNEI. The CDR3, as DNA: TGTGCCAGCATCCCGGGGGGGCGGGACACTGAAGCTTTCTTT. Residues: CASIPGGRDTEAFF.

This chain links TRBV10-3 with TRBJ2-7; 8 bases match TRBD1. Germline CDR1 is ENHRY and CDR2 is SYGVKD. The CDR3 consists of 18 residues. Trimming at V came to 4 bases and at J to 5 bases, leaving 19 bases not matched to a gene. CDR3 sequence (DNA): TGTGCCATCAGTGTGCCCGCCCGCTCCGGGACAGGTTTAGACGAGCAGTACTTC. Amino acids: CAISVPARSGTGLDEQYF.

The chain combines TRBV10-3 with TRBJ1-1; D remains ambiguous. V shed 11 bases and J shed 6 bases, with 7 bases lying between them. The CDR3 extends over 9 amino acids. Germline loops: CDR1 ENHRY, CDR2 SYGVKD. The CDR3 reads CAPRAEAFF. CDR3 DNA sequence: TGTGCCCCGCGCGCTGAAGCTTTCTTT.

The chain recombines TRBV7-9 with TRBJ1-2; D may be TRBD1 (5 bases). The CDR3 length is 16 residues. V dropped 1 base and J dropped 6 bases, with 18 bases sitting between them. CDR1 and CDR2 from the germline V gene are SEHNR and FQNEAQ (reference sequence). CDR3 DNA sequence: TGTGCCAGCAGCTTAGACCCCAGGCGAGCAGGGAATGGCTACACCTTC. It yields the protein CASSLDPRRAGNGYTF. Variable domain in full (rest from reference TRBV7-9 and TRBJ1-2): DTGVSQNPRHKITKRGQNVTFRCDPISEHNRLYWYRQTLGQGPEFLTYFQNEAQLEKSRLLSDRFSAERPKGSFSTLEIQRTEQGDSAMYLCASSLDPRRAGNGYTFGSGTRLTVV.

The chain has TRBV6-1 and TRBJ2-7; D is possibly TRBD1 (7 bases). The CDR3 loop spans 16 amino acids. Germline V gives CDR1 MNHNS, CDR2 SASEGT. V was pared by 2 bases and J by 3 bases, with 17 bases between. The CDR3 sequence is CASSELTGEVGYEQYF. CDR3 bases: TGTGCCAGCAGTGAATTAACAGGGGAGGTTGGCTACGAGCAGTACTTC.

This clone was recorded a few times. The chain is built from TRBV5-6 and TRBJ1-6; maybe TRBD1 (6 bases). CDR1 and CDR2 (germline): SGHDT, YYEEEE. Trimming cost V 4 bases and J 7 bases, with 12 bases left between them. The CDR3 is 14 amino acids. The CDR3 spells CASSPGHRNSPLHF. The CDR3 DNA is TGTGCCAGCAGCCCGGGACACCGGAATTCACCCCTCCACTTT.

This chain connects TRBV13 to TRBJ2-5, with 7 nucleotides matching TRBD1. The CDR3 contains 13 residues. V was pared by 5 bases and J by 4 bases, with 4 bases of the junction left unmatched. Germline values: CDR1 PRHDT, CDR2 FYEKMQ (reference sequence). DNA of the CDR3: TGTGCCAGCAGCCGACAGGGAACAGAGACCCAGTACTTC. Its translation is CASSRQGTETQYF.

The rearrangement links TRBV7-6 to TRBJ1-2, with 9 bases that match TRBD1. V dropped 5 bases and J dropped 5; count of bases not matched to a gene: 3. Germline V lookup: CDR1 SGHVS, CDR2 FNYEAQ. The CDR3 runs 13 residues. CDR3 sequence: CASSLDRGYGYTF. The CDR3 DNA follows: TGTGCCAGCAGCCTGGACAGGGGATATGGCTACACCTTC.